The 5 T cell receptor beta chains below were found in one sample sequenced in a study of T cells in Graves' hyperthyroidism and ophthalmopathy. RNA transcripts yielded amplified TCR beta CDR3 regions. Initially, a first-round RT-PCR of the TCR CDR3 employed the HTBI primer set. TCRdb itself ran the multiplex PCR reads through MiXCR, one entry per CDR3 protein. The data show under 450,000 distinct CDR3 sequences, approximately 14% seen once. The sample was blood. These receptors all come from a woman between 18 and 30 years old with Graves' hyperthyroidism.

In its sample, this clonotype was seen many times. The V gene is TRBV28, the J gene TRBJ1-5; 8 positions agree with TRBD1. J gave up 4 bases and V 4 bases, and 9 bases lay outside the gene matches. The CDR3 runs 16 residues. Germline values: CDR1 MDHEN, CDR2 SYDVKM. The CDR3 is CASSSYSGTGNQPQHF. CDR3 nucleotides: TGTGCCAGCAGTTCTTACTCCGGGACAGGAAATCAGCCCCAGCATTTT.

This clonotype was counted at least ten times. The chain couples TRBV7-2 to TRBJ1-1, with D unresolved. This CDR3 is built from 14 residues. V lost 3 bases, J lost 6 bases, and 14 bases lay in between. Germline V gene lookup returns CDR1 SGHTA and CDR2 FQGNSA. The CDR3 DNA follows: TGTGCCAGCAGCTTTGTTTTCATGCTCCCTGAAGCTTTCTTT. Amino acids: CASSFVFMLPEAFF.

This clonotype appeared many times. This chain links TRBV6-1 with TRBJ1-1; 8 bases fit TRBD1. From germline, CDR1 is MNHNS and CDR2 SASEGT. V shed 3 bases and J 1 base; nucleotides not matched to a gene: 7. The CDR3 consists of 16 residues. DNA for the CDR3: TGTGCCAGCAGTGAGGCAGGGGGCTGGGAGAACACTGAAGCTTTCTTT. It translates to CASSEAGGWENTEAFF.

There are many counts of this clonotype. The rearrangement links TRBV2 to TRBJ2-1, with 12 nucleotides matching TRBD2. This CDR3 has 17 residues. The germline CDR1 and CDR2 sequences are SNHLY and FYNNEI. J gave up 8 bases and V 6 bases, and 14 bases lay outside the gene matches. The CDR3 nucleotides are TGTGCCAGCAGCCCCAGGACTAGCGGGAATAACATGGATGAGCAGTTCTTC. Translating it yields CASSPRTSGNNMDEQFF.

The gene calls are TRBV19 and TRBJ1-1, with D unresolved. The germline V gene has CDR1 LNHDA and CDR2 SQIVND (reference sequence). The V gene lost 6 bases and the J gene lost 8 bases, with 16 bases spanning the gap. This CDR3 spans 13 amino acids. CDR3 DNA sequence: TGTGCCAGTAGCTTTGGGTCCGGCGGCGAAGCTTTCTTT. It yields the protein CASSFGSGGEAFF.